This T cell receptor beta chain stems from a study of graft-versus-host responses after intestinal transplantation. This clone was counted once. Antigen specificity is unknown. Generated by immunoSEQ multiplex PCR, the TCRdb table keeps only in-frame clones and is missing some. The repertoire holds more than 85,000 clones, under 95% seen once, with about 2% in the top ten. This CDR3 contains 13 residues. From germline, CDR1 is MNHEY and CDR2 SVGAGI. J lost 9 bases, V lost 10 bases, and 5 bases had no gene match. The source is a human donor who received an intestinal transplant. This chain uses TRBV6-5 with TRBJ2-1; TRBD2 agrees at 14 bases. Sequencing used unstimulated CD8+ T cells sorted from spleen or lymph node cells, obtained before intestinal transplant. The DNA for the CDR3 is TGTGCCACCAGGACTAGCGGGGGGAGTGAGCAGTTCTTC. The encoded protein is CATRTSGGSEQFF.